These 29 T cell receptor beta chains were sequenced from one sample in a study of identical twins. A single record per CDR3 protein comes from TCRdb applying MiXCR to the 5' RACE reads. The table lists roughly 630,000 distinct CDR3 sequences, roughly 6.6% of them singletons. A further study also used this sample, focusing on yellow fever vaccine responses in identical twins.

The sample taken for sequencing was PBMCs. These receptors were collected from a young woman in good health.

As DNA, the CDR3 is TGCGCCAGCAGAACATCGGTTAGCACAGATACGCAGTATTTT. Amino acids: CASRTSVSTDTQYF. The chain is built from TRBV10-2 and TRBJ2-3; D gene uncertain. The CDR3 covers 14 residues. The germline gives CDR1 WSHSY, CDR2 SAAADI. V was pared by 6 bases and J by 0 bases, with 10 bases between.

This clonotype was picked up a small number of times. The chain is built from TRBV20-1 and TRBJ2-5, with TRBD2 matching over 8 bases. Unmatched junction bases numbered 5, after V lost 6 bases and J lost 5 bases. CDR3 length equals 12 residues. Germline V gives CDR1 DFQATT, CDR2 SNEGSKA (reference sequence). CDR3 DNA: TGCAGTGCCCAGGCTAGCGGGGAGACCCAGTACTTC. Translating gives CSAQASGETQYF.

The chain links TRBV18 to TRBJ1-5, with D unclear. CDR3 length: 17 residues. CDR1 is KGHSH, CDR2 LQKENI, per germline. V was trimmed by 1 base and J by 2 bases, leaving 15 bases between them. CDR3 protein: CASSPLRKVRGNQPQHF. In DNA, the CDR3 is TGTGCCAGCTCACCACTGAGGAAGGTAAGGGGCAATCAGCCCCAGCATTTT.

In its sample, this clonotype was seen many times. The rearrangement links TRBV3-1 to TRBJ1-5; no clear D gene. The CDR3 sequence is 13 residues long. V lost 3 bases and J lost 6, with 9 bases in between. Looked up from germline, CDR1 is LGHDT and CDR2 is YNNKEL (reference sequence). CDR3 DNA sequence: TGTGCCAGCAGCCAGGGATTGTCTCAGCCCCAGCATTTT. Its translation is CASSQGLSQPQHF.

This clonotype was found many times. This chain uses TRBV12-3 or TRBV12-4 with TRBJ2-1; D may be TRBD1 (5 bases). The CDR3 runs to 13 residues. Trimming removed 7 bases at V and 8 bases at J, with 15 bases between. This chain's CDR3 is CASTSLQAYEQFF. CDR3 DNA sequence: TGTGCCAGCACCTCACTACAGGCCTATGAGCAGTTCTTC.

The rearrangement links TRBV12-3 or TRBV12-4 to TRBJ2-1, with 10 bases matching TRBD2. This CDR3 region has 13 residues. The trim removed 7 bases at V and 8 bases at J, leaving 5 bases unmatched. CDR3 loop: CASTEREGYEQFF. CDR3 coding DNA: TGTGCCAGCACCGAGCGGGAGGGTTATGAGCAGTTCTTC.

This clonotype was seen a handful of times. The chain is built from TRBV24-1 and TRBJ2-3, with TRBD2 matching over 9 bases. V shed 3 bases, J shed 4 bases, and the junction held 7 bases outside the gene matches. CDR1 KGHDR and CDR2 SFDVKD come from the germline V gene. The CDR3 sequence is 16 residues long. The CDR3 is CATSDIAGVASDTQYF. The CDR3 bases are TGTGCCACCAGTGATATAGCGGGAGTCGCGTCAGATACGCAGTATTTT.

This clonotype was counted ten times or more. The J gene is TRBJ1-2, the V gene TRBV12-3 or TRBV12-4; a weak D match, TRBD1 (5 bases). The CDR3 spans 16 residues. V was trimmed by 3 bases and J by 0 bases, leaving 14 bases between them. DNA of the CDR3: TGTGCCAGCAGTTTGGAGGGGTTACTGCCTAACTATGGCTACACCTTC. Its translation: CASSLEGLLPNYGYTF.

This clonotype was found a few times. The DNA for the CDR3 is TGTGCCAGCAGTTACTCCAGACAGGGGTATCAGACCCAGTACTTC. Protein sequence: CASSYSRQGYQTQYF. The V call is TRBV6-5, the J call TRBJ2-5; 8 bases line up with TRBD1. The CDR3 runs to 15 residues. Germline V gene lookup returns CDR1 MNHEY and CDR2 SVGAGI. J gave up 6 bases and V 0 bases, and 6 bases lay outside the gene matches.

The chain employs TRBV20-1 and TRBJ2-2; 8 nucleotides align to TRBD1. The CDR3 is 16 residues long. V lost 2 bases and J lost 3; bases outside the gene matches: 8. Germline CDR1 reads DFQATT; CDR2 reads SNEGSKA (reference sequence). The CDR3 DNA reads TGCAGTGCTAGACAGGGGGCATTTCAGGACACCGGGGAGCTGTTTTTT. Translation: CSARQGAFQDTGELFF.

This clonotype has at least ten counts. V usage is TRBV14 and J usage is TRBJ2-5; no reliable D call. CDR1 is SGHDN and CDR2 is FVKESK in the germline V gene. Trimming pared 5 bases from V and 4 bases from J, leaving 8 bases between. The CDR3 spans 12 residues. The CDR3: CASSSWTETQYF. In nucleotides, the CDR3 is TGTGCCAGCAGCTCCTGGACAGAGACCCAGTACTTC.

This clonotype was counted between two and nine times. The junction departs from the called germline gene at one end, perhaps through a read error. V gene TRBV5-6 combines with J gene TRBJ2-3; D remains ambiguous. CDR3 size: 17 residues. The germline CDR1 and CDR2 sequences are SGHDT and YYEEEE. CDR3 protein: CTSSLGRPISSTDTQYF. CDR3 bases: TGTACCAGCAGCTTGGGCCGCCCGATATCTAGCACAGATACGCAGTATTTT.

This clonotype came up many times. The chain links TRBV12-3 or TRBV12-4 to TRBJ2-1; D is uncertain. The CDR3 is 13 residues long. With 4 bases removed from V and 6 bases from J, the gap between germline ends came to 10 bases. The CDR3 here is CASSSVNINEQFF. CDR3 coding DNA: TGTGCCAGCAGTTCTGTGAATATCAATGAGCAGTTCTTC.

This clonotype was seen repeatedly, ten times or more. CDR3 sequence: CATSRAYVGRTDTQYF. DNA for the CDR3: TGTGCCACCAGCAGAGCTTATGTGGGGAGAACAGATACGCAGTATTTT. The chain combines TRBV15 with TRBJ2-3; D is possibly TRBD2 (5 bases). Germline CDR1 and CDR2: LNHNV and YYDKDF (reference sequence). V lost 1 base, J lost 3 bases, and 14 bases lay in between. The CDR3 loop spans 16 amino acids.

CDR3 sequence (DNA): TGCGCCAGCTACCCCTCCGGGACTAGCGGGGGGAGCTCCTACAATGAGCAGTTCTTC. This gives the protein CASYPSGTSGGSSYNEQFF. The chain combines TRBV5-1 with TRBJ2-1; 15 positions agree with TRBD2. This CDR3 region has 19 residues. Germline loops: CDR1 SGHRS, CDR2 YFSETQ. After removal of 7 bases from V and 0 bases from J, the junction contained 11 bases not matched to a gene. The full variable domain, rest sourced from reference TRBV5-1 and TRBJ2-1, is KAGVTQTPRYLIKTRGQQVTLSCSPISGHRSVSWYQQTPGQGLQFLFEYFSETQRNKGNFPGRFSGRQFSNSRSEMNVSTLELGDSALYLCASYPSGTSGGSSYNEQFFGPGTRLTVL.

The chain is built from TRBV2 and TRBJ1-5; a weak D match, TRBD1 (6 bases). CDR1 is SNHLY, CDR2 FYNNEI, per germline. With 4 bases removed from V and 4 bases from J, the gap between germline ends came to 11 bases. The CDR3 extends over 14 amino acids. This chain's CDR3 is CASSVQGLNQPQHF. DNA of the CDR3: TGTGCCAGCAGTGTACAGGGCTTGAATCAGCCCCAGCATTTT.

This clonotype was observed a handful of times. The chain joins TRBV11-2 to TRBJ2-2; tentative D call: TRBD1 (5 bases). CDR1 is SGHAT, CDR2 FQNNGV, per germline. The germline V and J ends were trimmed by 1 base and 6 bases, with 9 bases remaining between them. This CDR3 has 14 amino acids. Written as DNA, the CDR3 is TGTGCCAGCAGCTTAGTTTACAGGTCCGGGGAGCTGTTTTTT. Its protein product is CASSLVYRSGELFF.

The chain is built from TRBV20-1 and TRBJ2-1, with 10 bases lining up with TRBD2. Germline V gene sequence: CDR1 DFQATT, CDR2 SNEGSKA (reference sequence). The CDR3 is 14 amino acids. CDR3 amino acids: CSAKASGGYNEQFF. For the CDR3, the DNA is TGCAGCGCCAAGGCTAGCGGGGGATACAATGAGCAGTTCTTC.

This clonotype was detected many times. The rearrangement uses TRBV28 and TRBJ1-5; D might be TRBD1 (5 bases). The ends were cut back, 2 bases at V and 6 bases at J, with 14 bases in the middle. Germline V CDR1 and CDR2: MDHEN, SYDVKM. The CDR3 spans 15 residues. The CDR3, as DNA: TGTGCCAGCAGTTTACGGGGGGGTCATGGTCAGCCCCAGCATTTT. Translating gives CASSLRGGHGQPQHF.

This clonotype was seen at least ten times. The CDR3 reads CSVASGTSNTGELFF. The CDR3 DNA sequence: TGCAGCGTTGCATCCGGGACGTCGAACACCGGGGAGCTGTTTTTT. This chain joins TRBV29-1 and TRBJ2-2; the D call may be TRBD1 or TRBD2 (5 bases each). The CDR3 has 15 residues. The germline V gene encodes CDR1 SQVTM and CDR2 ANQGSEA. Deletions cut 4 bases from V and 0 bases from J, with 12 bases between.

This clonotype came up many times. CDR3 DNA: TGTGCCAGCAGCTTAACGCCCAGGGGATCTTACAATGAGCAGTTCTTC. Translated: CASSLTPRGSYNEQFF. This chain connects TRBV7-9 to TRBJ2-1, with D perhaps TRBD1 (6 bases). The CDR3 has 16 amino acids. V was trimmed by 2 bases and J by 4 bases, leaving 15 bases between them. Germline V gene sequence: CDR1 SEHNR, CDR2 FQNEAQ (reference sequence). The variable domain in full, completed from reference TRBV7-9 and TRBJ2-1, reads DTGVSQNPRHKITKRGQNVTFRCDPISEHNRLYWYRQTLGQGPEFLTYFQNEAQLEKSRLLSDRFSAERPKGSFSTLEIQRTEQGDSAMYLCASSLTPRGSYNEQFFGPGTRLTVL.

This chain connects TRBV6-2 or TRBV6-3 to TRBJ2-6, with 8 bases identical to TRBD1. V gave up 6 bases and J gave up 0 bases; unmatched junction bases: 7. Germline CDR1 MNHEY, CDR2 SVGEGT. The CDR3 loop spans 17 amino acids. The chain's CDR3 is CASRKTGVRSGANVLTF. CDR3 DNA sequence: TGTGCCAGCAGGAAGACAGGGGTTCGCTCTGGGGCCAACGTCCTGACTTTC.

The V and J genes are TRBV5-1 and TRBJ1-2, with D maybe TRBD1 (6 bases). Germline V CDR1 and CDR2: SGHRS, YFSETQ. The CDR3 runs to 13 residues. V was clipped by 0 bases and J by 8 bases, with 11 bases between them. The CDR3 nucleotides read TGCGCCAGCAGCTTGGATCAGGGGTCGGGCTACACCTTC. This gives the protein CASSLDQGSGYTF.

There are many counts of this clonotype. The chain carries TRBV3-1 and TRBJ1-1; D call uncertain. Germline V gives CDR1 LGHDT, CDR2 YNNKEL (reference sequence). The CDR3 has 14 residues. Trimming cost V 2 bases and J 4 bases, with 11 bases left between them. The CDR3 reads CASSQTLASTEAFF. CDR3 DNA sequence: TGTGCCAGCAGCCAAACCTTGGCTTCCACTGAAGCTTTCTTT.

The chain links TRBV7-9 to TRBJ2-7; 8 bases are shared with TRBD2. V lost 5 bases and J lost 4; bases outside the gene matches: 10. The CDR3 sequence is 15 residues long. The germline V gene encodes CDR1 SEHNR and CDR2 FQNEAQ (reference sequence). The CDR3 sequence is CASSLSGGGRYEQYF. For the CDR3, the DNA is TGTGCCAGCAGCCTAAGCGGGGGCGGGAGATACGAGCAGTACTTC. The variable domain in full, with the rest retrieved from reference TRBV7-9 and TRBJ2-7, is DTGVSQNPRHKITKRGQNVTFRCDPISEHNRLYWYRQTLGQGPEFLTYFQNEAQLEKSRLLSDRFSAERPKGSFSTLEIQRTEQGDSAMYLCASSLSGGGRYEQYFGPGTRLTVT.

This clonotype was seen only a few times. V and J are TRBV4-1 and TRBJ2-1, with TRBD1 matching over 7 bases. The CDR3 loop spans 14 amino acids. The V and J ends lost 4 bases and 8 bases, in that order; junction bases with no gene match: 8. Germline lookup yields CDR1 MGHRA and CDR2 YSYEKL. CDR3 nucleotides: TGCGCCAGCAGCCCAGAGAGAGGGGGCGATGAGCAGTTCTTC. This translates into CASSPERGGDEQFF.

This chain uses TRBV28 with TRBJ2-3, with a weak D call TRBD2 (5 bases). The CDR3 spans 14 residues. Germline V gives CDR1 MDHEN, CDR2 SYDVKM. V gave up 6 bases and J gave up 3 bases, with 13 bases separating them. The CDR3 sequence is CASRTRGLTDTQYF. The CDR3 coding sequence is TGTGCCAGCAGGACAAGAGGGCTTACAGATACGCAGTATTTT.

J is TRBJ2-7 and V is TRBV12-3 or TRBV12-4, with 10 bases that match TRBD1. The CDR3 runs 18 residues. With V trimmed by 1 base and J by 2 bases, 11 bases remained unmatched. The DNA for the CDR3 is TGTGCCAGCAGTTTAGGGGCTGGGACAGGGGTGTTCACCTACGAGCAGTACTTC. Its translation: CASSLGAGTGVFTYEQYF.

CDR3 nucleotides: TGTGCCAGCAGTTCAGGGACAGGGACTAGAAACACCATATATTTT. Translated: CASSSGTGTRNTIYF. The chain has TRBV12-3 or TRBV12-4 and TRBJ1-3, with 9 bases matching TRBD1. The junction had 6 bases not matched to a gene; V was cut back by 4 bases and J by 5 bases. This CDR3 comprises 15 residues.